Following are 14 T cell receptor beta chains from one sample sequenced in a study of beta chain features in type 1 diabetes. Every isolated RNA sample was fully reverse transcribed, so sequencing captured expressed TCRB transcripts. Some clones are missing from TCRdb's copy, which holds only in-frame ones; the method was immunoSEQ multiplex PCR. Counted here are about 220,000 clones, roughly a tenth occurring once; the ten biggest clones make up 1% to 1.5%. Sequencing input: central memory CD4+ T cells from blood. These receptor sequences come from a man aged 18 to 30 in good health.

The chain combines TRBV5-6 with TRBJ2-3; D assignment may be TRBD1 or TRBD2 (5 bases each). V was clipped by 5 bases and J by 0 bases, with 13 bases between them. Germline values: CDR1 SGHDT, CDR2 YYEEEE. The CDR3 extends over 15 amino acids. This CDR3 reads CASSYRRGSTDTQYF. The CDR3 DNA follows: TGTGCCAGCAGTTATAGACGGGGCAGCACAGATACGCAGTATTTT.

V gene TRBV7-2 combines with J gene TRBJ1-2; TRBD1 aligns across 7 bases. The CDR3 is made up of 17 amino acids. The J segment lost 1 base and the V segment lost 0 bases, leaving 8 bases of the junction unmatched. CDR1 is SGHTA and CDR2 is FQGNSA in the germline V gene. The CDR3 nucleotides read TGTGCCAGCAGCTTAGCAGGCAGGGGGGGCATTAACTATGGCTACACCTTC. Amino acid sequence: CASSLAGRGGINYGYTF.

The sample holds a few counts of this clone. Only one base separates this from a far larger clonotype, so it likely reflects a read error. Within the sample, other DNA sequences also encode this same CDR3. The V gene is TRBV7-9, the J gene TRBJ2-3, with 7 bases that match TRBD2. The germline gives CDR1 SEHNR, CDR2 FQNEAQ (reference sequence). J gave up 1 base and V 3 bases, and 13 bases lay outside the gene matches. The CDR3 runs 18 residues. The CDR3 DNA sequence: TGTGCCAGCAGCTTTAGTCGGGCTCTAGCGGCCCGCACAGATACGCAGTATTTT. Protein product: CASSFSRALAARTDTQYF.

The V call is TRBV7-9, the J call TRBJ1-4; no clear D. This CDR3 comprises 14 residues. V lost 3 bases, J lost 8 bases, and 13 bases lay in between. Germline V gene lookup returns CDR1 SEHNR and CDR2 FQNEAQ (reference sequence). This CDR3 is CASSFSGPQEKLFF. The CDR3 nucleotides are TGTGCCAGCAGCTTCTCCGGACCTCAAGAAAAACTGTTTTTT.

This clone has at least ten counts. V and J are TRBV2 and TRBJ2-1, with D possibly being TRBD1 (6 bases). V lost 8 bases and J 8 bases, leaving 19 bases between the germline ends. The CDR3 totals 14 residues. Germline-derived CDR1 and CDR2 are SNHLY and FYNNEI. CDR3 in DNA: TGTGCCAGCTCCAAGAACCTCCCAGGGGATGAGCAGTTCTTC. Residues: CASSKNLPGDEQFF.

This clone has a count of ten or more. The V and J genes are TRBV29-1 and TRBJ2-3; 7 nucleotides match TRBD2. The V gene end was trimmed by 3 bases and the J gene end by 4 bases; junction bases not matched to a gene: 1. CDR1 SQVTM and CDR2 ANQGSEA come from the germline V gene. There are 12 residues in the CDR3. CDR3 nucleotide sequence: TGCAGCGTTGATACTAGCGCAGATACGCAGTATTTT. Protein sequence: CSVDTSADTQYF.

The chain couples TRBV30 to TRBJ2-3, with D possibly TRBD1 on 7 matching bases. V shed 0 bases and J shed 5 bases, with 15 bases lying between them. From germline, CDR1 is GTSNPN and CDR2 SVGIG (reference sequence). The CDR3 spans 15 residues. DNA for the CDR3: TGTGCCTGGAGTGTTCCAGGGGGGCTTCAAGATACGCAGTATTTT. Translating it yields CAWSVPGGLQDTQYF.

This clone was counted a few times. The sample holds other DNA sequences that translate to the same CDR3. The chain couples TRBV18 to TRBJ2-3; TRBD2 matches at 8 bases. This CDR3 has 16 amino acids. J was trimmed by 0 bases and V by 3 bases; bases with no gene match: 5. Germline loops: CDR1 KGHSH, CDR2 LQKENI. CDR3 bases: TGTGCCAGCTCACCGATCGCGGGAGGAAGCACAGATACGCAGTATTTT. Its protein is CASSPIAGGSTDTQYF.

The genes are TRBV28 and TRBJ2-3, with 9 bases that match TRBD2. With 3 bases clipped from V and 5 bases from J, the junction kept 12 bases outside the gene matches. The CDR3 loop spans 17 amino acids. The V gene's germline CDR1 is MDHEN and CDR2 SYDVKM. The DNA of the CDR3 is TGTGCCAGCAGTTTCGTCTTCGGCGGGAGGGCCGGAGATACGCAGTATTTT. This sequence encodes CASSFVFGGRAGDTQYF.

V and J are TRBV28 and TRBJ1-5; no definite D call. The CDR3 loop spans 10 amino acids. The germline gives CDR1 MDHEN, CDR2 SYDVKM. Trimming took 8 bases from V and 9 from J, leaving 8 bases between them. CDR3 loop: CASGQWPQHF. The CDR3 DNA reads TGTGCCAGCGGTCAGTGGCCCCAGCATTTT.

This chain connects TRBV9 to TRBJ2-1; the D gene is possibly TRBD1 (6 bases). The CDR3 totals 16 residues. Per the germline V gene, CDR1 is SGDLS and CDR2 is YYNGEE. Trimming took off 4 bases at V and 2 bases at J, with 16 bases between the two ends. The CDR3 is CASSPRAGTTYNEQFF. CDR3 nucleotides: TGTGCCAGCAGCCCTCGGGCCGGGACAACCTACAATGAGCAGTTCTTC. The full variable domain, in which reference TRBV9 and TRBJ2-1 provide the parts outside the CDR3, is DSGVTQTPKHLITATGQRVTLRCSPRSGDLSVYWYQQSLDQGLQFLIQYYNGEERAKGNILERFSAQQFPDLHSELNLSSLELGDSALYFCASSPRAGTTYNEQFFGPGTRLTVL.

This clone has only a few counts. V usage is TRBV5-1 and J usage is TRBJ2-5; TRBD1 might be the D (5 bases). CDR1 is SGHRS and CDR2 is YFSETQ in the germline V gene. There are 13 residues in the CDR3. V was cut by 4 bases and J by 5 bases, with 12 bases left in between. The CDR3 region is CASSGPGAETQYF. In DNA form, the CDR3 reads TGCGCCAGCAGCGGACCTGGGGCGGAGACCCAGTACTTC.

J is TRBJ1-1 and V is TRBV29-1; 8 bases agree with TRBD1. The trim removed 3 bases at V and 3 bases at J, leaving 3 bases unmatched. There are 13 residues in the CDR3. Germline CDR1 and CDR2: SQVTM and ANQGSEA. The chain's CDR3 is CSVDQGADTEAFF. The CDR3 region has the DNA TGCAGCGTTGATCAGGGGGCGGACACTGAAGCTTTCTTT.

This clone was detected a few times. CDR3 sequence: CSVETGHTEAFF. The CDR3 nucleotides read TGCAGCGTAGAGACAGGACACACTGAAGCTTTCTTT. The rearrangement uses TRBV29-1 and TRBJ1-1; D might be TRBD1 (6 bases). The CDR3 has 12 residues. The germline gives CDR1 SQVTM, CDR2 ANQGSEA. Deletions cut 6 bases from V and 3 bases from J, with 11 bases between.